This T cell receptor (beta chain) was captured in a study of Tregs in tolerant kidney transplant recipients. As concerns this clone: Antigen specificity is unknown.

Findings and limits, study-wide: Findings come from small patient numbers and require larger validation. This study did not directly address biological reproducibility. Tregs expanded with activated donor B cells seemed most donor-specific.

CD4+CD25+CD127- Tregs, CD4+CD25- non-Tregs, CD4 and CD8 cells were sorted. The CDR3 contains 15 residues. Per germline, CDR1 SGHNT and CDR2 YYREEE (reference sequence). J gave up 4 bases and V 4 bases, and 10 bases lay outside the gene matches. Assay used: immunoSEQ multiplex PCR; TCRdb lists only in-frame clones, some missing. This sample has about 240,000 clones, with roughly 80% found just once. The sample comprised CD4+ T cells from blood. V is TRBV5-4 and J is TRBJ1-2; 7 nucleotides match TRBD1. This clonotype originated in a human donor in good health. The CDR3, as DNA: TGTGCCAGCAGCACCAACAGGGGCGCAGGCTATGGCTACACCTTC. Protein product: CASSTNRGAGYGYTF.